These 21 T cell receptor beta chains were sequenced from one sample in a study of blood T cell repertoires in COVID-19. The method was immunoSEQ multiplex PCR; TCRdb's version includes in-frame clones alone and lacks a portion of them. The sample gives fewer than 200,000 clones, approximately 90% of which show up once; about 5.3% is in the top ten. The specimen sequenced was peripheral blood. The receptors come from a man between 18 and 29 years old with COVID-19, enrolled during active disease.

The chain combines TRBV2 with TRBJ2-2; tentatively, D is TRBD2 (5 bases). CDR3 length equals 14 residues. Germline V CDR1 and CDR2: SNHLY, FYNNEI. Trimming pared 7 bases from V and 1 base from J, leaving 10 bases between. As DNA, the CDR3 is TGTGCCAGCAACGTGGGAGTGAACACCGGGGAGCTGTTTTTT. Translation: CASNVGVNTGELFF. The full variable domain, rest sourced from reference TRBV2 and TRBJ2-2, is EPEVTQTPSHQVTQMGQEVILRCVPISNHLYFYWYRQILGQKVEFLVSFYNNEISEKSEIFDDQFSVERPDGSNFTLKIRSTKLEDSAMYFCASNVGVNTGELFFGEGSRLTVL.

The chain links TRBV3-1 (or the pseudogene TRBV3-2) to TRBJ2-1, with 7 bases fitting TRBD2. J was trimmed by 8 bases and V by 2 bases; bases with no gene match: 15. Per the germline V gene, CDR1 is LGHDT and CDR2 is YNNKEL (reference sequence). The CDR3 spans 17 residues. Written as DNA, the CDR3 is TGTGCCAGCAGCCAATATCGCCCTACTAGCGAAGGGGATGAGCAGTTCTTC. It translates to CASSQYRPTSEGDEQFF.

The V gene is TRBV19, the J gene TRBJ1-1, with D perhaps TRBD1 (5 bases). Germline V gene data show CDR1 as LNHDA and CDR2 as SQIVND (reference sequence). V gave up 3 bases and J gave up 3 bases, with 11 bases separating them. This CDR3 is built from 14 residues. The CDR3 DNA follows: TGTGCCAGTAGTATCGGTGGCAGGGACACTGAAGCTTTCTTT. Translating it yields CASSIGGRDTEAFF.

On this clone: This may arise from a read error, as a much more abundant clone is one base away. This chain connects TRBV5-4 to TRBJ2-7, with TRBD2 matching over 10 bases. V lost 4 bases, J lost 3 bases, and 4 bases stayed unmatched. The germline V gene encodes CDR1 SGHNT and CDR2 YYREEE (reference sequence). The CDR3 has 14 amino acids. CDR3 amino acids: CASSPRTSGYEQYF. The CDR3 nucleotides are TGTGCCAGCAGCCCCCGGACTAGCGGCTACGAGCAGTACTTC.

Comments on this clone: This CDR3 is also generated by other DNA sequences in the sample. The rearrangement links TRBV6-5 to TRBJ1-5, with 8 bases aligning to TRBD1. Losses at the gene ends were 2 bases for V and 4 bases for J; bases not matched to a gene: 1. The germline gives CDR1 MNHEY, CDR2 SVGAGI. The CDR3 runs 14 residues. The CDR3 loop is CASSYGQGNQPQHF. CDR3 coding DNA: TGTGCCAGCAGTTACGGACAGGGAAATCAGCCCCAGCATTTT.

Concerning this clone: At the DNA level, this CDR3 is encoded by other sequences in the same sample as well. J is TRBJ2-1 and V is TRBV5-1; D unclear. Germline-derived CDR1 and CDR2 are SGHRS and YFSETQ. The V and J ends lost 2 bases and 7 bases respectively, with 4 bases between them. The CDR3 extends over 11 amino acids. CDR3 coding DNA: TGCGCCAGCAGCTTTTCGAATGAGCAGTTCTTC. Translating it yields CASSFSNEQFF. The full variable domain, in which reference TRBV5-1 and TRBJ2-1 provide the parts outside the CDR3, is KAGVTQTPRYLIKTRGQQVTLSCSPISGHRSVSWYQQTPGQGLQFLFEYFSETQRNKGNFPGRFSGRQFSNSRSEMNVSTLELGDSALYLCASSFSNEQFFGPGTRLTVL.

The chain has TRBV5-1 and TRBJ1-1, with TRBD1 matching over 8 bases. Trimming took 4 bases from V and 5 from J; bases not matched to a gene: 7. The CDR3 runs 14 residues. Germline-derived CDR1 and CDR2 are SGHRS and YFSETQ. For the CDR3, the DNA is TGCGCCAGCAGCCCGAGACAGGGGATGACTGAAGCTTTCTTT. Its protein product is CASSPRQGMTEAFF.

This rearrangement joins TRBV7-8 to TRBJ2-1; D call uncertain. The V gene lost 5 bases and the J gene lost 5 bases, with 7 bases spanning the gap. Germline CDR1 reads SGHVS; CDR2 reads FQNEAQ. CDR3 size: 12 residues. CDR3: CASSRLHNEQFF. The CDR3 bases are TGTGCCAGCAGCCGACTCCACAATGAGCAGTTCTTC.

The CDR3 sequence: CASSSPPGEAFF. Written as DNA, the CDR3 is TGTGCCAGCAGTTCCCCCCCGGGGGAAGCTTTCTTT. The chain joins TRBV6-2 or TRBV6-3 to TRBJ1-1; D call uncertain. The germline V gene has CDR1 MNHEY and CDR2 SVGEGT. The V and J ends lost 4 bases and 8 bases respectively, with 11 bases between them. The CDR3 is 12 amino acids.

The V call is TRBV11-2, the J call TRBJ2-7, with 10 bases lining up with TRBD2. Germline CDR1 and CDR2: SGHAT and FQNNGV. J lost 3 bases, V lost 0 bases, and 5 bases had no gene match. CDR3 length: 16 residues. The DNA for the CDR3 is TGTGCCAGCAGCTTAGATTCTCTAGCGGGAGTCTACGAGCAGTACTTC. This translates into CASSLDSLAGVYEQYF.

The chain combines TRBV28 with TRBJ1-6, with a possible D match to TRBD1 (6 bases). This CDR3 region has 16 residues. The germline V gene encodes CDR1 MDHEN and CDR2 SYDVKM. With 5 bases removed from V and 3 bases from J, the gap between germline ends came to 14 bases. CDR3 sequence (DNA): TGTGCCAGCAGTGACCCCCTGGACAGCTATAATTCACCCCTCCACTTT. Its protein product is CASSDPLDSYNSPLHF.

The chain uses TRBV11-3 and TRBJ2-7; D perhaps matches TRBD1 (6 bases). The length of the CDR3 is 14 residues. The V gene's germline CDR1 is SGHNT and CDR2 YENEEA. V was cut by 6 bases and J by 2 bases, with 14 bases left in between. CDR3 in DNA: TGTGCCAGCAGTCAGTCAGGGGCGCCCTACGAGCAGTACTTC. Translation: CASSQSGAPYEQYF.

The rearrangement joins TRBV29-1 to TRBJ2-2; D gene uncertain. V was clipped by 3 bases and J by 7 bases, with 6 bases between them. The germline V gene encodes CDR1 SQVTM and CDR2 ANQGSEA. CDR3 size: 11 residues. The CDR3 here is CSVDKRGELFF. The CDR3 nucleotides are TGCAGCGTTGACAAGCGCGGGGAGCTGTTTTTT.

The genes are TRBV2 and TRBJ2-1; perhaps TRBD1 as D (6 bases). Germline-derived CDR1 and CDR2 are SNHLY and FYNNEI. Trimming pared 8 bases from V and 7 bases from J, leaving 21 bases between. The CDR3 covers 15 residues. In DNA form, the CDR3 reads TGTGCCAGCGGAGTCGTAAGCAGGGGTTTGAATGAGCAGTTCTTC. Translation gives CASGVVSRGLNEQFF.

The gene calls are TRBV28 and TRBJ2-2; D not certain. V was pared by 8 bases and J by 8 bases, with 12 bases between. The CDR3 has 12 residues. Germline CDR1 reads MDHEN; CDR2 reads SYDVKM. CDR3 residues: CASVPRRGELFF. For the CDR3, the DNA is TGTGCCAGCGTCCCGCGCCGGGGGGAGCTGTTTTTT.

V gene TRBV11-2 combines with J gene TRBJ1-1; TRBD1 agrees at 9 bases. Germline V gene data show CDR1 as SGHAT and CDR2 as FQNNGV. This CDR3 contains 17 residues. J gave up 1 base and V 6 bases, and 12 bases lay outside the gene matches. CDR3 in DNA: TGTGCCAGCAGACACCCCGGGGGGACAGGGCAGAACACTGAAGCTTTCTTT. This codes for CASRHPGGTGQNTEAFF.

In this sample, this clone turned up once. This rearrangement joins TRBV4-3 to TRBJ2-7, with 9 bases that match TRBD2. Trimming removed 0 bases from V and 1 base from J; junction bases left unmatched: 4. This CDR3 has 16 amino acids. Looked up from germline, CDR1 is LGHNA and CDR2 is YSLEER. The CDR3 protein is CASSQEIAGESYEQYF. The CDR3 DNA reads as TGCGCCAGCAGCCAAGAAATAGCGGGGGAATCCTACGAGCAGTACTTC.

The rearrangement joins TRBV3-1 (or the pseudogene TRBV3-2) to TRBJ1-1, with a possible D match to TRBD1 (6 bases). The CDR3 runs 13 residues. Between the trimmed V and J ends, which lost 0 bases and 11 bases, there was a span of 13 bases. Germline V CDR1 and CDR2: LGHDT, YNNKEL (reference sequence). The CDR3 DNA follows: TGTGCCAGCAGCCAAGATCACAGGGTTGATGCTTTCTTT. This translates into CASSQDHRVDAFF.

This chain links TRBV7-9 with TRBJ1-1; 9 nucleotides align to TRBD1. The CDR3 runs to 18 residues. Germline V CDR1 and CDR2: SEHNR, FQNEAQ (reference sequence). V shed 6 bases and J 2 bases; nucleotides not matched to a gene: 16. As DNA, the CDR3 is TGTGCCAGCAGTTACCATGCCGGGACAGGGATTCAAAACACTGAAGCTTTCTTT. The encoded protein is CASSYHAGTGIQNTEAFF.

The rearrangement links TRBV4-3 to TRBJ2-7, with a possible D match to TRBD2 (7 bases). The CDR3 has 17 amino acids. Germline V CDR1 and CDR2: LGHNA, YSLEER. The V end was cut by 0 bases, the J end by 0 bases, with 15 bases between. CDR3 amino acids: CASSQDWRGLGSYEQYF. The CDR3 DNA reads TGCGCCAGCAGCCAAGATTGGCGGGGGCTGGGCTCCTACGAGCAGTACTTC.

V usage is TRBV5-6 and J usage is TRBJ2-2; a weak D match, TRBD1 (6 bases). Per the germline V gene, CDR1 is SGHDT and CDR2 is YYEEEE. The CDR3 covers 13 residues. The V end lost 5 bases, the J end lost 8 bases, and 13 bases lay between the germline ends. The CDR3 reads CASRRTAAGELFF. The CDR3 region has the DNA TGTGCCAGCAGACGGACAGCCGCTGGGGAGCTGTTTTTT.